This entry lists 19 T cell receptor beta chains sequenced from one sample in a study of T-cell reconstitution after alpha-beta-depleted transplantation in children. Study-level results: Hyperexpanded clones declined; after one year, newly produced T cells mostly supplied diversity.

Researchers prepared the TCRbeta library using unique molecular identifiers, the study reports. TCRdb called the PCR reads again in MiXCR, with one record for every CDR3 protein. The table has a few hundred thousand distinct CDR3 sequences, less than 9.5% seen once. These receptors are not linked to any known antigen. The sample consisted of peripheral blood, taken 360 days after TCRalphabeta/CD19-depleted stem cell transplant. The receptor source for this set is a female patient younger than 10 who had a stem cell transplant for Fanconi anemia, so the T cells may come from the graft donor.

This clonotype has only a few counts. The chain carries TRBV7-6 and TRBJ1-2; D is possibly TRBD1 (5 bases). Trimming stripped 4 bases from V and 6 bases from J, with 12 bases between. The CDR3 is 13 residues long. Germline CDR1 and CDR2: SGHVS and FNYEAQ. The CDR3 bases are TGTGCCAGCAGCTCCTACTCCAGGGATGGCTACACCTTC. Translation: CASSSYSRDGYTF.

Ten or more counts support this clonotype. J is TRBJ1-3 and V is TRBV7-6; D remains ambiguous. CDR3 length equals 13 residues. From germline, CDR1 is SGHVS and CDR2 FNYEAQ. V gave up 8 bases and J gave up 15 bases, with 23 bases separating them. CDR3 protein: CASCEDLCPVAYF. The CDR3 DNA sequence: TGTGCCAGCTGCGAGGACCTCTGCCCAGTGGCATATTTT.

This clonotype was observed a handful of times. The chain is built from TRBV7-2 and TRBJ1-1; no reliable D call. Germline V gives CDR1 SGHTA, CDR2 FQGNSA. The CDR3 loop spans 14 amino acids. V was trimmed by 5 bases and J by 0 bases, leaving 10 bases between them. CDR3 sequence reads: CASSPRGMNTEAFF. The CDR3 DNA is TGTGCCAGCAGCCCCCGGGGTATGAACACTGAAGCTTTCTTT.

This clonotype was observed at least ten times. The rearrangement joins TRBV13 to TRBJ2-3, with 8 bases lining up with TRBD1. V dropped 1 base and J dropped 4; count of bases not matched to a gene: 4. The germline CDR1 and CDR2 sequences are PRHDT and FYEKMQ (reference sequence). This CDR3 has 15 residues. The CDR3 DNA follows: TGTGCCAGCAGCTTAGTTCCAGGGGGCGCAGATACGCAGTATTTT. It yields the protein CASSLVPGGADTQYF.

This clonotype was counted many times. The chain couples TRBV6-1 to TRBJ2-1; 7 nucleotides match TRBD2. Germline lookup yields CDR1 MNHNS and CDR2 SASEGT. The CDR3 is 16 amino acids. V shed 1 base, J shed 11 bases, and the junction held 14 bases outside the gene matches. In nucleotides, the CDR3 is TGTGCCAGCAGTGAAGGGCCCTATAATCCTAGCGGACAGCAGTTCTTC. Protein product: CASSEGPYNPSGQQFF.

As concerns this clonotype: This may be a read error, as it is one base from a much larger clone. The chain joins TRBV5-1 to TRBJ2-1; 8 bases are a match to TRBD2. The CDR3 length is 15 residues. V shed 6 bases and J 7 bases; nucleotides not matched to a gene: 12. The germline V gene has CDR1 SGHRS and CDR2 YFSETQ. The CDR3, as DNA: TGCGCCAGCATCTTTGGGTCGGGAGGGCCTAATGAGCAGTTCTTC. Encoded protein: CASIFGSGGPNEQFF. Variable domain in full (rest from reference TRBV5-1 and TRBJ2-1): KAGVTQTPRYLIKTRGQQVTLSCSPISGHRSVSWYQQTPGQGLQFLFEYFSETQRNKGNFPGRFSGRQFSNSRSEMNVSTLELGDSALYLCASIFGSGGPNEQFFGPGTRLTVL.

The chain carries TRBV2 and TRBJ1-2; D gene unclear. Trimming stripped 6 bases from V and 4 bases from J, with 6 bases between. CDR1 SNHLY and CDR2 FYNNEI come from the germline V gene. The CDR3 is 11 residues long. CDR3 in DNA: TGTGCCAGCAGGGTTGGCTATGGCTACACCTTC. Translation gives CASRVGYGYTF.

This clonotype was seen at least ten times. The chain has TRBV7-6 and TRBJ2-7, with D perhaps TRBD1 or TRBD2 (6 bases each). Germline V gene sequence: CDR1 SGHVS, CDR2 FNYEAQ. V was pared by 1 base and J by 4 bases, with 11 bases between. This CDR3 has 14 amino acids. The CDR3 sequence is CASSLGRGGYEQYF. The DNA for the CDR3 is TGTGCCAGCAGCTTAGGGAGAGGGGGGTACGAGCAGTACTTC.

This clonotype has more than one count but fewer than ten. The gene calls are TRBV18 and TRBJ1-1, with D tentatively TRBD1 (5 bases). CDR3 length equals 15 residues. Germline CDR1 and CDR2: KGHSH and LQKENI. V was shortened by 2 bases and J by 1 base, with 11 bases between the two germline ends. The CDR3 nucleotides read TGTGCCAGCTCACCATTCGGGGGGACGAACACTGAAGCTTTCTTT. This encodes CASSPFGGTNTEAFF.

The V call is TRBV20-1, the J call TRBJ2-1; D gene unclear. The CDR3 loop spans 10 amino acids. V was pared by 3 bases and J by 9 bases, with 6 bases between. Per germline, CDR1 DFQATT and CDR2 SNEGSKA (reference sequence). The CDR3 here is CSARMGEQFF. The CDR3 bases are TGCAGTGCTAGGATGGGTGAGCAGTTCTTC.

This clonotype occurred many times. The chain links TRBV7-2 to TRBJ2-3, with 10 bases aligning to TRBD2. CDR1 and CDR2 (germline): SGHTA, FQGNSA. V was pared by 6 bases and J by 2 bases, with 5 bases of the junction left unmatched. The length of the CDR3 is 15 residues. The CDR3 region is CASSLAGANTDTQYF. DNA of the CDR3: TGTGCCAGCAGTCTAGCGGGGGCCAACACAGATACGCAGTATTTT.

This clonotype was seen ten or more times. This rearrangement joins TRBV5-1 to TRBJ2-2, with TRBD2 as a possible D gene (5 bases). Trimming cost V 4 bases and J 0 bases, with 13 bases left between them. Germline CDR1 and CDR2: SGHRS and YFSETQ. The CDR3 spans 16 residues. This CDR3 reads CASSPLASTNTGELFF. Written as DNA, the CDR3 is TGCGCCAGCAGCCCTCTAGCTTCCACGAACACCGGGGAGCTGTTTTTT.

V and J are TRBV27 and TRBJ1-1; 7 bases fit TRBD1. Germline V gene lookup returns CDR1 MNHEY and CDR2 SMNVEV (reference sequence). The CDR3 runs 14 residues. V lost 3 bases, J lost 5 bases, and 6 bases stayed unmatched. CDR3 in amino acids: CASSFGTGETEAFF. The CDR3 DNA reads TGTGCCAGCAGTTTTGGCACAGGGGAGACTGAAGCTTTCTTT.

In this sample, this clonotype turned up many times. A read error may produce the germline difference seen at one junction end. The gene calls are TRBV7-9 and TRBJ2-4; D call uncertain. CDR3 length: 11 amino acids. CDR1 is SEHNR and CDR2 is FQNEAQ in the germline V gene (reference sequence). The CDR3, as DNA: TGTGCCAGCAGCTTAGCGGGGTCTATGGACTTC. It is translated as CASSLAGSMDF.

This chain joins TRBV6-2 or TRBV6-3 and TRBJ2-7, with 8 bases lining up with TRBD1. CDR1 and CDR2 (germline): MNHEY, SVGEGT. The CDR3 covers 13 residues. After removal of 4 bases from V and 6 bases from J, the junction contained 5 bases not matched to a gene. CDR3 sequence reads: CASSSRTGSEQYV. CDR3 sequence (DNA): TGTGCCAGCAGTTCGCGGACAGGGAGCGAGCAGTACGTC.

This clonotype was recorded at least ten times. The chain recombines TRBV10-3 with TRBJ2-2, with D perhaps matching TRBD1 (6 bases). The germline gives CDR1 ENHRY, CDR2 SYGVKD. V was cut by 5 bases and J by 7 bases, with 26 bases left in between. This CDR3 has 18 residues. The CDR3 sequence: CAISRIVGDIFQGGELFF. CDR3 sequence (DNA): TGTGCCATCAGTCGTATTGTCGGGGACATTTTCCAGGGCGGGGAGCTGTTTTTT.

This clonotype showed up many times. This chain links TRBV9 with TRBJ2-1, with unresolved D. Trimming left V 1 base short and J 9 bases short, with 11 bases between. The CDR3 runs 13 residues. Germline CDR1 is SGDLS and CDR2 is YYNGEE. The chain's CDR3 is CASSVLNPGEQFF. The DNA for the CDR3 is TGTGCCAGCAGCGTACTCAATCCGGGTGAGCAGTTCTTC. Complete variable domain (other parts from reference TRBV9 and TRBJ2-1): DSGVTQTPKHLITATGQRVTLRCSPRSGDLSVYWYQQSLDQGLQFLIQYYNGEERAKGNILERFSAQQFPDLHSELNLSSLELGDSALYFCASSVLNPGEQFFGPGTRLTVL.

This chain connects TRBV12-3 or TRBV12-4 to TRBJ1-5; D is ambiguous. There are 12 residues in the CDR3. Trimming took 3 bases from V and 6 from J, leaving 6 bases between them. The CDR3 protein is CASSFWGQPQHF. CDR3 DNA: TGTGCCAGCAGTTTCTGGGGTCAGCCCCAGCATTTT.

J is TRBJ1-5 and V is TRBV4-1, with D uncertain. The germline gives CDR1 MGHRA, CDR2 YSYEKL. The CDR3 length is 13 residues. Trimming cost V 0 bases and J 5 bases, with 5 bases left between them. The CDR3 protein is CASSQELYQPQHF. The CDR3 DNA follows: TGCGCCAGCAGCCAAGAATTGTATCAGCCCCAGCATTTT.